These 5 T cell receptor beta chains were sequenced from one sample in a study of T cell responses to AZD1222 COVID-19 vaccine. Measured with immunoSEQ multiplex PCR; TCRdb has only the in-frame clones, and not every one. The data hold fewer than 90,000 clones, with 70% to 90% observed a single time. Sequencing was performed on peripheral blood, taken on day 0 of AZD1222 vaccination. These receptors all come from an adult in good health.

The rearrangement joins TRBV6-5 to TRBJ1-1, with a possible D match to TRBD1 (5 bases). CDR3 size: 14 residues. Germline V lookup: CDR1 MNHEY, CDR2 SVGAGI. Trimming cost V 0 bases and J 4 bases, with 9 bases left between them. The CDR3 DNA follows: TGTGCCAGCAGTTACTCTACGGGGGGCACTGAAGCTTTCTTT. This encodes CASSYSTGGTEAFF.

The chain uses TRBV5-1 and TRBJ1-2, with no clear D. The CDR3 sequence is 14 residues long. Per the germline V gene, CDR1 is SGHRS and CDR2 is YFSETQ. V lost 3 bases, J lost 4 bases, and 13 bases lay in between. The CDR3: CASSSRELSYGYTF. The CDR3 nucleotides read TGCGCCAGCAGCTCCCGGGAACTCTCCTATGGCTACACCTTC.

The chain carries TRBV11-2 and TRBJ2-7, with D possibly TRBD1 on 5 matching bases. The CDR3 runs to 15 residues. The germline CDR1 and CDR2 sequences are SGHAT and FQNNGV. V lost 5 bases, J lost 2 bases, and 16 bases lay in between. The CDR3 here is CASSPTLGQPYEQYF. CDR3 DNA sequence: TGTGCCAGCAGCCCGACCCTCGGACAACCCTACGAGCAGTACTTC.

The chain employs TRBV5-4 and TRBJ1-2; D is ambiguous. Trimming took off 4 bases at V and 4 bases at J, with 14 bases between the two ends. CDR3 length: 14 amino acids. The germline gives CDR1 SGHNT, CDR2 YYREEE (reference sequence). The CDR3 here is CASSTPQDGYGYTF. The CDR3 bases are TGTGCCAGCAGCACTCCTCAGGACGGCTATGGCTACACCTTC.

In this sample, this clone turned up once. The chain employs TRBV19 and TRBJ1-1; D is possibly TRBD1 (5 bases). The CDR3 covers 15 residues. V gave up 0 bases and J gave up 2 bases, with 10 bases separating them. From germline, CDR1 is LNHDA and CDR2 SQIVND (reference sequence). In nucleotides, the CDR3 is TGTGCCAGTAGTATAGATCTTACAGGCAACACTGAAGCTTTCTTT. Translating gives CASSIDLTGNTEAFF.